The 23 T cell receptor beta chains below were found in one sample sequenced in a study of T cell repertoires in cytomegalovirus infection. MiXCR, applied by TCRdb to the reads, yields one record per CDR3 protein. The table records about 700,000 distinct CDR3 sequences, roughly a third of them present only once. These receptors lack a known antigen. The specimen comprised cultured PBMCs, sampled from culture after CMV antigen stimulation. These receptors originate from a human donor in good health (CMV status not recorded). Some clones in this sample may be carry-over from other donors' samples.

This clonotype occurred a few times. This chain links TRBV6-1 with TRBJ2-5; 13 nucleotides match TRBD2. This CDR3 is built from 18 residues. Per the germline V gene, CDR1 is MNHNS and CDR2 is SASEGT. Losses at the gene ends were 6 bases for V and 2 bases for J; bases not matched to a gene: 12. The CDR3 sequence is CASRLPGLAGRPQETQYF. In nucleotides, the CDR3 is TGTGCCAGCAGACTTCCGGGACTAGCGGGGAGACCTCAAGAGACCCAGTACTTC.

The chain is built from TRBV7-9 and TRBJ2-7, with a tentative D call TRBD2 (6 bases). The CDR3 sequence is 16 residues long. V was cut by 5 bases and J by 0 bases, with 17 bases left in between. The germline V gene encodes CDR1 SEHNR and CDR2 FQNEAQ (reference sequence). CDR3 sequence reads: CASSPTPGSFSYEQYF. CDR3 nucleotide sequence: TGTGCCAGCAGCCCGACCCCCGGGAGTTTCTCCTACGAGCAGTACTTC. Full variable domain (rest looked up from reference TRBV7-9 and TRBJ2-7): DTGVSQNPRHKITKRGQNVTFRCDPISEHNRLYWYRQTLGQGPEFLTYFQNEAQLEKSRLLSDRFSAERPKGSFSTLEIQRTEQGDSAMYLCASSPTPGSFSYEQYFGPGTRLTVT.

In nucleotides, the CDR3 is TGTGCCAGCAGCCGGGGACAGGTGAACACTGAAGCTTTCTTT. This sequence encodes CASSRGQVNTEAFF. The chain recombines TRBV7-9 with TRBJ1-1, with TRBD1 identical over 8 bases. The trim removed 5 bases at V and 0 bases at J, leaving 2 bases unmatched. The CDR3 loop spans 14 amino acids. Germline assignment: CDR1 SEHNR and CDR2 FQNEAQ (reference sequence).

This clonotype was detected a few times. The chain employs TRBV19 and TRBJ2-3, with D hard to call. CDR3 length: 13 amino acids. The V and J ends lost 1 base and 2 bases respectively, with 4 bases between them. The germline CDR1 and CDR2 sequences are LNHDA and SQIVND (reference sequence). CDR3 coding DNA: TGTGCCAGTAGTATAGTTGACACAGATACGCAGTATTTT. It yields the protein CASSIVDTDTQYF.

V is TRBV20-1 and J is TRBJ1-5, with D possibly matching TRBD1 (5 bases). CDR3 size: 14 residues. V lost 6 bases to trimming and J lost 4 bases, with 16 bases between them. Germline V gene sequence: CDR1 DFQATT, CDR2 SNEGSKA (reference sequence). The CDR3 protein is CSARRGERNQPQHF. Here the CDR3 DNA reads TGCAGTGCCAGAAGAGGGGAACGGAATCAGCCCCAGCATTTT.

This clonotype was seen a few times. The chain joins TRBV14 to TRBJ1-6, with TRBD1 identical over 8 bases. The ends lost 4 bases at V and 3 bases at J; junction bases unmatched: 5. Germline V CDR1 and CDR2: SGHDN, FVKESK. The CDR3 spans 16 residues. The DNA for the CDR3 is TGTGCCAGCAGCCGGAACGACAGGGGCTATAATTCACCCCTCCACTTT. It yields the protein CASSRNDRGYNSPLHF.

In its sample, this clonotype was seen a few times. The chain uses TRBV7-9 and TRBJ1-3; D is unresolved. The CDR3 covers 17 residues. The germline gives CDR1 SEHNR, CDR2 FQNEAQ (reference sequence). The ends were cut back, 4 bases at V and 0 bases at J, with 16 bases in the middle. In DNA, the CDR3 is TGTGCCAGCAGCTCGTACGTACGGTCACCCTCTGGAAACACCATATATTTT. It is translated as CASSSYVRSPSGNTIYF.

The chain joins TRBV7-2 to TRBJ2-2; the match to TRBD1 covers 7 bases. With V trimmed by 6 bases and J by 7 bases, 14 bases remained unmatched. Per germline, CDR1 SGHTA and CDR2 FQGNSA. CDR3 length equals 16 residues. The CDR3 loop reads CASRPSFTGVGGELFF. CDR3 sequence (DNA): TGTGCCAGCAGACCGAGTTTTACAGGGGTCGGCGGGGAGCTGTTTTTT.

The chain couples TRBV10-3 to TRBJ1-1; the match to TRBD1 covers 7 bases. V gave up 6 bases and J gave up 1 base; unmatched junction bases: 2. CDR1 is ENHRY, CDR2 SYGVKD, per germline. The CDR3 extends over 13 amino acids. The CDR3 loop reads CAIRGTENTEAFF. The CDR3 DNA sequence: TGTGCCATCAGGGGGACAGAGAACACTGAAGCTTTCTTT.

In its sample, this clonotype was seen a few times. For the CDR3, the DNA is TGTGCCAGCTCATCCTCTCACGGCCCTGGAAACACCATATATTTT. Amino acids: CASSSSHGPGNTIYF. The rearrangement joins TRBV18 to TRBJ1-3; D gene unclear. CDR1 is KGHSH, CDR2 LQKENI, per germline. Deletions cut 5 bases from V and 2 bases from J, with 13 bases between. The CDR3 consists of 15 residues.

The chain has TRBV7-2 and TRBJ2-1; the D gene could be TRBD1 or TRBD2 (5 bases each). The germline CDR1 and CDR2 sequences are SGHTA and FQGNSA. V shed 2 bases and J shed 15 bases, with 17 bases lying between them. The CDR3 covers 13 residues. CDR3 protein: CASSLRGVDMWFF. CDR3 DNA: TGTGCCAGCAGCTTACGAGGGGTTGACATGTGGTTCTTC.

The chain couples TRBV2 to TRBJ2-1; D gene ambiguous. Germline CDR1 and CDR2: SNHLY and FYNNEI. CDR3 size: 14 residues. Trimming took off 7 bases at V and 0 bases at J, with 10 bases between the two ends. CDR3 coding DNA: TGTGCCAGCAACCCAGCGAGCTCCTACAATGAGCAGTTCTTC. It specifies CASNPASSYNEQFF.

The V and J genes are TRBV19 and TRBJ1-2; 9 bases match TRBD1. V dropped 4 bases and J dropped 6; count of bases not matched to a gene: 3. In germline, CDR1 is LNHDA, CDR2 SQIVND (reference sequence). The CDR3 totals 13 residues. This CDR3 reads CASSKRTGDGYTF. DNA for the CDR3: TGTGCCAGTAGTAAAAGGACAGGGGATGGCTACACCTTC.

This clonotype was recorded many times. This rearrangement joins TRBV7-2 to TRBJ2-5; D is ambiguous. Trimming took 5 bases from V and 5 from J, leaving 9 bases between them. The CDR3 loop spans 12 amino acids. The germline V gene has CDR1 SGHTA and CDR2 FQGNSA. In nucleotides, the CDR3 is TGTGCCAGCAGCAAGACGGCCGAGACCCAGTACTTC. Its translation is CASSKTAETQYF. Full variable domain (outside the CDR3, taken from reference TRBV7-2 and TRBJ2-5): GAGVSQSPSNKVTEKGKDVELRCDPISGHTALYWYRQSLGQGLEFLIYFQGNSAPDKSGLPSDRFSAERTGGSVSTLTIQRTQQEDSAVYLCASSKTAETQYFGPGTRLLVL.

This chain joins TRBV7-1 and TRBJ2-3; 14 bases agree with TRBD2. TRBV7-1 is reported as an ORF; its role is uncertain. V was pared by 5 bases and J by 5 bases, with 3 bases of the junction left unmatched. There are 15 residues in the CDR3. The CDR3, as DNA: TGTGCCAGCAGCCATGGGACTAGCGGGGGAGATACGCAGTATTTT. Its protein is CASSHGTSGGDTQYF.

The rearrangement links TRBV7-9 to TRBJ1-1; possibly TRBD1 for D (6 bases). The CDR3 spans 11 residues. Per germline, CDR1 SEHNR and CDR2 FQNEAQ (reference sequence). Between the trimmed V and J ends, which lost 3 bases and 11 bases, there was a span of 10 bases. Written as DNA, the CDR3 is TGTGCCAGCAGCTTGCCAGGGGCCGCTTTCTTT. The encoded protein is CASSLPGAAFF.

In this sample, this clonotype turned up a few times. The rearrangement uses TRBV27 and TRBJ2-7, with a tentative D call TRBD1 (6 bases). V was pared by 10 bases and J by 2 bases, with 15 bases between. Germline V CDR1 and CDR2: MNHEY, SMNVEV (reference sequence). The CDR3 totals 13 residues. CDR3 nucleotides: TGTGCCACCTCGGACAGTATGACCTACGAGCAGTACTTC. Translating gives CATSDSMTYEQYF.

V is TRBV12-3 or TRBV12-4 and J is TRBJ2-1, with 8 bases lining up with TRBD2. Trimming took 1 base from V and 8 from J; bases not matched to a gene: 7. The CDR3 is 15 residues long. As DNA, the CDR3 is TGTGCCAGCAGTTTAGTTTGGCTAGCGGGCGATGAGCAGTTCTTC. This codes for CASSLVWLAGDEQFF.

The rearrangement joins TRBV5-6 to TRBJ1-1; TRBD1 agrees at 8 bases. Losses at the gene ends were 4 bases for V and 4 bases for J; bases not matched to a gene: 6. Germline-derived CDR1 and CDR2 are SGHDT and YYEEEE. The CDR3 has 14 amino acids. The DNA of the CDR3 is TGTGCCAGCAGCAAGGACAGGGTCTCCACTGAAGCTTTCTTT. As protein: CASSKDRVSTEAFF.

Only a few counts were recorded for this clonotype. J is TRBJ1-1 and V is TRBV7-8; D may be TRBD1 (5 bases). The CDR3 runs 17 residues. The V gene's germline CDR1 is SGHVS and CDR2 FQNEAQ. Trimming removed 5 bases from V and 5 bases from J, with 24 bases in between. CDR3 DNA: TGTGCCAGCAGCCCTAAACTCGGGTGGGGCGGAGGAACTGAAGCTTTCTTT. Protein: CASSPKLGWGGGTEAFF. Filled out from reference TRBV7-8 and TRBJ1-1, the complete variable domain reads GAGVSQSPRYKVAKRGQDVALRCDPISGHVSLFWYQQALGQGPEFLTYFQNEAQLDKSGLPSDRFFAERPEGSVSTLKIQRTQQEDSAVYLCASSPKLGWGGGTEAFFGQGTRLTVV.

The chain has TRBV2 and TRBJ2-7, with D uncertain. The CDR3 is made up of 13 amino acids. Germline V gives CDR1 SNHLY, CDR2 FYNNEI. V shed 4 bases and J shed 2 bases, with 9 bases lying between them. The DNA for the CDR3 is TGTGCCAGCAGTGCAACCGACCCCTACGAGCAGTACTTC. Its protein product is CASSATDPYEQYF.

The V gene is TRBV5-4, the J gene TRBJ2-7, with D perhaps being TRBD1 or TRBD2 (6 bases each). Trimming stripped 4 bases from V and 0 bases from J, with 14 bases between. The CDR3 is 15 amino acids. Germline CDR1 is SGHNT and CDR2 is YYREEE (reference sequence). The CDR3 region is CASSPGGPASYEQYF. For the CDR3, the DNA is TGTGCCAGCAGCCCTGGGGGGCCGGCCTCCTACGAGCAGTACTTC.

This clonotype appeared a few times. The genes are TRBV5-4 and TRBJ2-1, with 8 bases fitting TRBD1. The CDR3 loop spans 15 amino acids. Germline V CDR1 and CDR2: SGHNT, YYREEE (reference sequence). The ends lost 4 bases at V and 6 bases at J; junction bases unmatched: 9. This CDR3 is CASSLKRQGRNEQFF. CDR3 coding DNA: TGTGCCAGCAGCCTGAAACGACAGGGGCGCAATGAGCAGTTCTTC.